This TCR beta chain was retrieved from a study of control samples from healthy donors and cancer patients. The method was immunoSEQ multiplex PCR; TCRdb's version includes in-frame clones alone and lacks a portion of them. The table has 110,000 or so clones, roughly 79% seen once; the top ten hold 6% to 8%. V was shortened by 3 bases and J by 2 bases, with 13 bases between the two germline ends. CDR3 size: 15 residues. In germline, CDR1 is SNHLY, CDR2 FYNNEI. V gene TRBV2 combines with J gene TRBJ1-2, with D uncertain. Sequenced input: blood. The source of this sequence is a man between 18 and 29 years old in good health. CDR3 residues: CASSESYGQNYGYTF. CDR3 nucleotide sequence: TGTGCCAGCAGTGAGAGTTATGGGCAGAACTATGGCTACACCTTC.